This T cell receptor beta chain was observed in a study of T-cell memory formation after mild COVID-19. V shed 5 bases and J shed 7 bases, with 9 bases lying between them. Germline CDR1 reads SGHTA; CDR2 reads FQGNSA. The CDR3 consists of 13 residues. As to this clonotype: Its cognate antigen is unknown.

Study-wide results and caveats: While clones contracting from day 15 to 85 were balanced between CD4 and CD8, later expanders leaned CD4+.

It was 5'RACE with constant-segment primers that produced the TCR alpha and TCR beta cDNA libraries, which carried sample barcodes and UMIs. TCRdb ran MiXCR on the 5' RACE reads and lists one entry per CDR3 protein. The table lists 380,000 or so distinct CDR3 sequences, about an eighth of them singletons, with over 20% in the top ten. Specimen: PBMCs or a T cell subset sorted from them (not recorded which). J is TRBJ1-6 and V is TRBV7-2; D is undetermined. This TCR came from a man younger than 35 who had mild COVID-19 (a few samples of this study predate the infection). Cell type and time point are not known. CDR3 coding DNA: TGTGCCAGCAGCCGAACCTCCAATTCACCCCTCCACTTT. It specifies CASSRTSNSPLHF.